This TCR beta chain was documented in a study of PD-1 blockade in classical Hodgkin lymphoma. Study background: Nivolumab 3 mg/kg was given intravenously every 2 weeks.

Relapses following autologous stem cell transplantation were seen in all patients, with brentuximab vedotin exposure varying. General study points: The diversity seen at baseline in complete responders resembled that of newly diagnosed patients. By cycle point C4D1, TCR diversity had risen significantly in CD4+ cells (but not CD8+ cells).

The ends were cut back, 0 bases at V and 6 bases at J, with 3 bases in the middle. Germline CDR1 and CDR2: SGHRS and YFSETQ. The CDR3 extends over 11 amino acids. Worth noting for this clone: The antigen is undetermined.

Profiling relied on immunoSEQ multiplex PCR, and the TCRdb table lists in-frame clones only, not all of them. The sample contains about 43,000 clones, under 75% of which appear only once. The sequences come from peripheral blood mononuclear cells (PBMCs), collected before the second cycle of nivolumab. This clonotype was sampled from a human donor with classical Hodgkin lymphoma. The chain uses TRBV5-1 and TRBJ1-1; D ambiguous. This CDR3 reads CASSLDSEAFF. The CDR3 DNA reads TGCGCCAGCAGCTTGGATTCTGAAGCTTTCTTT.